The rows below give T cell receptor beta chains drawn from one sample of a study of cytomegalovirus exposure and HLA in healthy donors. The assay was immunoSEQ multiplex PCR, and TCRdb's table has in-frame clones only and misses some. Here the sample spans about 160,000 clones, 80% being singletons. Material for sequencing was PBMCs. The receptors here all came from a woman between 45 and 65 years old in good health and CMV-seronegative. Both conserved end residues are part of each CDR3.

j_call v_call cdr3_aa
TRBJ1-3 TRBV5-1 CASSLSPGTGNTIYF
TRBJ2-1 TRBV7-2 CASSLVSLAGNEQFF
TRBJ2-1 TRBV5-6 CASSPGTSGGAQFF
TRBJ2-7 TRBV29-1 CSVETGTSGYEQYF
TRBJ1-2 TRBV6-4 CASGQSNYGYTF
TRBJ2-5 TRBV4-1 CASSPIVPQETQYF
TRBJ2-2 TRBV2 CASILRERGPGELFF
TRBJ2-1 TRBV19 CASSTTSGSSVEQFF
TRBJ2-7 TRBV7-2 CASTRGVVRYEQYF
TRBJ2-5 TRBV4-3 CASSQDSIRLQETQYF